The entry below describes one T cell receptor (beta chain). The sample is drawn from a study of blood T cell repertoires in COVID-19. At the level of the study: Material from acute and convalescent COVID-19 was sourced from the United States, Italy and Spain. T cells, B-cell-depleted T cells, or PBMCs supplied cDNA or gDNA.

In the original analysis: Nucleated cell number was recorded as an estimate derived from reference gene primer amplification. The table came from immunoSEQ multiplex PCR; TCRdb's copy has only in-frame clones and leaves some out. Clonal size and the V and J genes are those of that table, whereas D and trimming came from the DNA. The sample lists 78,000 or so clones, roughly 86% occurring once. CDR1 and CDR2 from the germline V gene are SQVTM and ANQGSEA. The CDR3 loop spans 13 amino acids. V was pared by 7 bases and J by 5 bases, with 14 bases between. The TCR was taken from a man aged 50 to 59 with active or convalescent COVID-19. The chain recombines TRBV29-1 with TRBJ2-2; D may be TRBD2 (5 bases). The sequencing input was peripheral blood. For the CDR3, the DNA is TGCAGCGCCCGCTGGGGAGAGACCGGGGAGCTGTTTTTT. As protein: CSARWGETGELFF.